Sequencing of this TCR beta chain was carried out in a study of Ad26.COV2.S vaccination and SARS-CoV-2 variants. Study-level background: This donor came from the COV1001 trial of Ad26.COV2.S. By the intramuscular route, Ad26.COV2.S was given once, or twice 56 days apart. Whole-study results and caveats: The breadth of spike-specific CD8+ and CD4+ T cell responses after vaccination was reportedly substantial. Similar non-spike TCR breadth was seen in vaccine and placebo recipients.

Treatment denoted: some 20 received Ad26.COV2.S at low or high dose, single or two shots; about five received placebo; per-sample allocation not given. Sampling happened 63 days after the first vaccine or placebo injection. Sequencing used immunoSEQ multiplex PCR; TCRdb keeps in-frame clones, though not all of them. The table lists about 320,000 clones, approximately 86% of them singletons. Of note for this clone: Its antigen is unidentified.

Germline CDR1 reads ENHRY; CDR2 reads SYGVKD. The CDR3 spans 11 residues. Trimming pared 0 bases from V and 6 bases from J, leaving 3 bases between. The chain has TRBV10-3 and TRBJ2-7; D is uncertain. The sample consisted of peripheral blood, taken in a trial of Ad26.COV2.S vaccine versus placebo. This TCR was recovered from a person between 18 and 60 years old who received the Ad26.COV2.S COVID-19 vaccine or a placebo. The CDR3 sequence: CAISESAEQYF. The CDR3 nucleotides read TGTGCCATCAGTGAGTCTGCCGAGCAGTACTTC.